The clone carrying this TCR beta chain was counted at least ten times. These data originate in a study of T cells in Graves' hyperthyroidism and ophthalmopathy. The germline V gene has CDR1 LNHDA and CDR2 SQIVND (reference sequence). This CDR3 region has 13 residues. With 3 bases removed from V and 3 bases from J, the gap between germline ends came to 9 bases. RNA transcripts yielded amplified TCR beta CDR3 regions. HTBI primers were used for first-round RT-PCR of the TCR CDR3. MiXCR, applied by TCRdb to the multiplex PCR reads, yields one record per CDR3 protein. Of roughly 300,000 distinct CDR3 sequences in the sample, 25% to 30% were seen once.

Sequencing was performed on blood. V is TRBV19 and J is TRBJ2-7; D remains unclear. This receptor was obtained from a man in his forties with Graves' hyperthyroidism that later progressed to Graves' ophthalmopathy. The CDR3 DNA reads TGTGCCAGTAGTATCGGCACGGGCTACGAGCAGTACTTC. Translation gives CASSIGTGYEQYF.